This TCR beta chain was retrieved from a study of blood T cell repertoires in COVID-19. TCRdb's copy holds only in-frame clones and misses some; the assay was immunoSEQ multiplex PCR. The sample lists some 48,000 clones; roughly 86% were seen once. V trimming: 0 bases; J trimming: 4 bases; junction bases outside the gene matches: 7. CDR1 and CDR2 (germline): LGHNT, FRNRAP. The CDR3 is 16 residues long. The gene calls are TRBV12-5 and TRBJ2-3; 7 bases agree with TRBD1. This receptor was identified in a middle-aged man with active COVID-19. The sequencing input was peripheral blood. The CDR3 protein is CASGLVQRGLADTQYF. The CDR3 nucleotides read TGTGCTAGTGGTTTGGTACAAAGGGGGCTGGCAGATACGCAGTATTTT. Full variable domain (outside the CDR3, taken from reference TRBV12-5 and TRBJ2-3): DARVTQTPRHKVTEMGQEVTMRCQPILGHNTVFWYRQTMMQGLELLAYFRNRAPLDDSGMPKDRFSAEMPDATLATLKIQPSEPRDSAVYFCASGLVQRGLADTQYFGPGTRLTVL.